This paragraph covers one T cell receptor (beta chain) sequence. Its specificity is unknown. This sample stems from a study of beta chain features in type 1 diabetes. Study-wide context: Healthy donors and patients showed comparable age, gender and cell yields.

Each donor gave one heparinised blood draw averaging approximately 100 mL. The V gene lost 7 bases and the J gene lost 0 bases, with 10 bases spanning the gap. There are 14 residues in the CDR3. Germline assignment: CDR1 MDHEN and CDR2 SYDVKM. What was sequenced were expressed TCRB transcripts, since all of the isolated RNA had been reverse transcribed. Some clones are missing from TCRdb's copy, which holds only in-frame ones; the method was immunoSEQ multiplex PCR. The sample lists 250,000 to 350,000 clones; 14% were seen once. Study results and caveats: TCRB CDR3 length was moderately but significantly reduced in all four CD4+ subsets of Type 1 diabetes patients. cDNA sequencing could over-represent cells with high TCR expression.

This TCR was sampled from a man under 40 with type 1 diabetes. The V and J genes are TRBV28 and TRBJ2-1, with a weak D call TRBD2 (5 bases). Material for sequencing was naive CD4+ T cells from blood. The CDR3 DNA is TGTGCCAGCATTAGCGTACGCTCCTACAATGAGCAGTTCTTC. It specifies CASISVRSYNEQFF.